Included here is one TCR beta chain sequence, with context. This CDR3 comprises 13 residues. Trimming took off 4 bases at V and 8 bases at J, with 9 bases between the two ends. Germline V gives CDR1 SNHLY, CDR2 FYNNEI. MiXCR was run by TCRdb on the RT-PCR reads, yielding one entry per CDR3 protein. Among around 700,000 distinct CDR3 sequences listed, 12% to 15% were seen once. The sequence was obtained from a female donor in good health, serving as a healthy control. The sequenced sample consisted of memory CD4+ T cells from blood. The V and J genes are TRBV2 and TRBJ1-6; a possible D gene is TRBD1 (6 bases). The CDR3 region has the DNA TGTGCCAGCAGTGTGGCAGGGGATTCACCCCTCCACTTT. Its translation is CASSVAGDSPLHF.